This TCR beta chain is from a study of blood T cell repertoires in COVID-19 (dated by TCRdb to the early 2020s). For context, the study as a whole: Samples covering the acute and convalescent phases of COVID-19 were provided by collaborators in the United States, Italy and Spain. The material from the prospective study consisted of cDNA or gDNA derived from T cells, B-cell-depleted T cells, or PBMCs. Deeply sampled blood TCRbeta repertoires from subjects exposed to, actively infected with, or recovered from COVID-19 were included in the dataset. The repertoires were made available in a free public database intended to serve as a resource for research on the immune response to SARS-CoV-2. The samples were drawn from two sources: the first 160 participants of the ongoing ImmuneRACE study, and 1,000 to 1,500 subjects contributed by 6 global collaborators. A de-identified subject ID, COVID-19 status, age in years and sex were almost always included in the sample metadata. Where available, HLA class I and class II types were taken from metadata supplied by the sample provider and were not determined by assay-based typing.

CDR1 and CDR2 (SNHLY, FYNNEI) derive from the germline V gene. Taken from cysteine to phenylalanine, the CDR3 has 14 residues. The DNA shown is the 42-base CDR3, in frame from base 1. Trimming accounts for 6 bases at V and 1 base at J, while the number of junction bases matched to no gene is 2. Here is what the overall study found, with its caveats: Clinical and demographic metadata were provided uncurated, with the amount varying by source and participant.

TCRbeta CDR3 regions were amplified from genomic DNA using the immunoSEQ Assay, a bias-controlled multiplex PCR. Processing in the source paper ran as follows. Within the assay, amplification of reference gene primers was used to estimate how many nucleated cells each sample contained. To quantify the absolute abundance of each unique TCRbeta CDR3 rearrangement, sequence reads were collapsed and filtered. For each sample, productive Simpson clonality was calculated by taking the square root of Simpson's diversity index across productive rearrangements. Here the immuneACCESS table is served through TCRdb, limited to in-frame sequences with V and J called. Missing clones are a known gap in these copies; in checked studies unresolved V genes cover under half, and the rest lacks a known reason. V, J and clone size reflect that table, while D and trimming were determined from the DNA. The sample contains 150,000 to 200,000 clones, 70% to 90% of them found a single time. Of the sample, 6.5% to 9.5% falls within the top ten clones.

To note about this clone: The antigen it recognizes is unknown. No much larger clone exists at a distance of one base, and base qualities are not known.

Enrolling through a virtual design, the prospective study's participants ranged in age from roughly 18 to 95 years and lived across around 25 United States geographic areas. In the prospective study, participants were assigned to cohorts based on the clinical history participants reported in a screening survey and a study questionnaire. Recovered participants in ImmuneRACE Cohort 3 were defined by two consecutive negative NP/OP PCR tests, clearance by a healthcare professional, or resolution of symptoms. Mobile phlebotomists in the prospective study collected whole blood, serum and a nasopharyngeal or oropharyngeal swab from every participant. Participants in the prospective study had the option to provide additional blood draws and questionnaires over an approximately 2-month period. Before DNA extraction, prospective study blood samples were shipped either frozen or at room temperature.

The chain is assembled from TRBV2 and TRBJ1-5; 8 middle bases align to TRBD1. The sample taken for sequencing was PBMCs or T cells enriched from blood (not recorded which). The source is a woman aged 18-29 years who had recovered from COVID-19. The encoded CDR3 is CASSRDRSNQPQHF. Read as DNA, the sequence is TGTGCCAGCAGCCGGGACAGGAGCAATCAGCCCCAGCATTTT.